This TCR beta chain was recorded in a study of regulatory T cells in long-lasting Graves disease. As for time point: persistent/refractory GD, antithyroid drugs over 5 years with positive TRAb. Following extraction of RNA from PBMCs, that RNA was used to make the TCR library. With iRepertoire HTBI primers and Arm-PCR of CDR3 regions, TCR beta libraries were built. From the multiplex PCR reads, TCRdb called clonotypes with MiXCR, one entry per CDR3 protein. This table has about 290,000 distinct CDR3 sequences, approximately 20% appearing once. This clonotype was found many times. The antigen remains unidentified. Study-level results: Tissue studied was limited to peripheral blood, excluding thyroid tissue.

Germline lookup yields CDR1 MDHEN and CDR2 SYDVKM. Trimming left V 3 bases short and J 7 bases short, with 9 bases between. The CDR3 runs to 12 residues. The sequence was collected from a female donor with Graves disease. The sequencing here drew on peripheral blood mononuclear cells (PBMCs), taken when the disease was refractory, from a patient treated with antithyroid drugs. The rearrangement links TRBV28 to TRBJ1-2; the D is unclear. The CDR3 loop reads CASSLAEGGYTF. As DNA, the CDR3 is TGTGCCAGCAGTTTGGCGGAAGGTGGCTACACCTTC.